This T cell receptor beta chain was captured in a study of shared clonotypes between healthy human individuals. As for the study in general: Each donor's CD8 memory used one plate, CD8 naive two, each CD4 subset three. Findings and caveats of the study: An expected dependence of interdonor clonotype sharing on sequencing depth was noted. Estimated richness values were generally larger in naive subsets than in memory subsets.

Sequencing was performed with immunoSEQ multiplex PCR; in TCRdb, only in-frame clones are kept and a portion is missing. Of roughly 2.6 million clones in the sample, roughly 92% were seen once. Nashville, Tennessee was home to all donors, who were Caucasian adults. Of note for this clone: Its matching antigen is unknown.

CDR1 is KGHSH, CDR2 LQKENI, per germline. The CDR3 totals 17 residues. The V and J ends lost 4 bases and 4 bases respectively, with 23 bases between them. The sample comprised naive CD4+ T cells sorted from blood. Noted subset: CD45RA+ positively selected. The receptor was derived from a man aged 18-30 years in good health. J is TRBJ2-7 and V is TRBV18; maybe TRBD1 (6 bases). For the CDR3, the DNA is TGTGCCAGCTCACAACGAGGATCCGGGACAAAGAGGTACGAGCAGTACTTC. This encodes CASSQRGSGTKRYEQYF.